Listed below are T cell receptor beta chains from one sample, sequenced in a study of OX40 agonist ivuxolimab in advanced cancers. Here immunoSEQ multiplex PCR was the method, and the copy in TCRdb shows in-frame clones only, minus some. The data contain about 88,000 clones, around 85% of them seen just once; the ten biggest clones take up approximately 0.22%. The sample was CD4+ or CD8+ T cells sorted from blood, taken in a trial of the OX40 agonist ivuxolimab. These TCRs come from an adult with an advanced solid tumor such as melanoma, head and neck, liver or kidney cancer. The CDR3 runs from the conserved cysteine through the conserved F or W. The D gene is left open where the match is weak. Size tells how often a clone was seen (once, few, many) or the class of an expanded clone, and some rows leave it out.

j_call cdr3_length clone_size d_call v_call cdr3_aa cdr3_nt
TRBJ2-2 14 - TRBD2 TRBV5-1 CASSRDYPTGELFF TGCGCCAGCAGCCGGGACTACCCCACCGGGGAGCTGTTTTTT
TRBJ2-1 16 - - TRBV18 CASSPPRLTGDNEQFF TGTGCCAGCTCACCGCCACGACTAACAGGAGACAATGAGCAGTTCTTC
TRBJ2-7 14 - TRBD1 TRBV5-1 CASTRQGGSYEQYF TGCGCCAGCACCCGACAGGGGGGATCCTACGAGCAGTACTTC
TRBJ1-4 16 - - TRBV7-7 CASSSIRRGRDEKLFF TGTGCTAGCAGCTCAATCCGCAGGGGCAGGGATGAAAAACTGTTTTTT
TRBJ1-3 15 - - TRBV11-1 CASSPMAVSGNTIYF TGTGCCAGCAGCCCGATGGCGGTCTCTGGAAACACCATATATTTT
TRBJ2-5 13 - TRBD1 TRBV18 CASSPTGAETQYF TGTGCCAGCTCCCCCACAGGGGCAGAGACCCAGTACTTC
TRBJ1-5 17 - - TRBV30 CAWSQPLGKYSNQPQHF TGTGCCTGGAGTCAACCGTTGGGGAAATATAGCAATCAGCCCCAGCATTTT
TRBJ2-7 14 few - TRBV4-1 CASSTRDTSYEQYF TGCGCCAGCAGTACCCGGGACACCTCCTACGAGCAGTACTTC
TRBJ1-2 14 - TRBD1 TRBV27 CASRLLGTDYGYTF TGTGCCAGCAGATTGCTCGGGACAGACTATGGCTACACCTTC
TRBJ1-4 16 - - TRBV6-6 CASRYSRGTTNEKLFF TGTGCCAGCAGATACTCCAGGGGAACAACTAATGAAAAACTGTTTTTT
TRBJ2-3 13 - TRBD1 TRBV6-1 CASRQGNQDTQYF TGTGCCAGCCGACAGGGTAATCAAGATACGCAGTATTTT
TRBJ2-3 16 - - TRBV5-1 CASSGTDSSSTDTQYF TGCGCCAGCAGCGGTACGGACAGTTCTAGCACAGATACGCAGTATTTT
TRBJ2-7 16 - - TRBV15 CATRSLGTGNPYEQYF TGTGCCACCAGGTCTCTGGGGACCGGGAATCCCTACGAGCAGTACTTC
TRBJ1-1 13 few - TRBV2 CASRRGRNTEAFF TGTGCCAGCAGGAGGGGCAGAAACACTGAAGCTTTCTTT
TRBJ2-1 15 - TRBD2 TRBV5-1 CASSSERGGYNEQFF TGCGCCAGCAGCTCGGAGCGGGGGGGCTACAATGAGCAGTTCTTC
TRBJ1-3 18 few - TRBV4-1 CASSQILGAAPSGNTIYF TGCGCCAGCAGCCAAATATTAGGGGCCGCTCCCTCTGGAAACACCATATATTTT
TRBJ2-2 15 - TRBD2 TRBV6-5 CASRTLAGGLGELFF TGTGCCAGCAGGACTCTAGCGGGAGGTCTCGGGGAGCTGTTTTTT
TRBJ2-2 22 - TRBD2 TRBV19 CASSIGRGAKGSGGRTPGELFF TGTGCCAGTAGTATAGGTCGGGGTGCGAAGGGTTCGGGCGGGAGAACACCCGGGGAGCTGTTTTTT
TRBJ2-3 12 once - TRBV10-3 CAISERTDTQYF TGTGCCATCAGTGAGAGGACAGATACGCAGTATTTT
TRBJ1-1 12 - - TRBV19 CASRDAGTEAFF TGTGCCAGTAGAGACGCGGGCACTGAAGCTTTCTTT
TRBJ2-3 14 - TRBD2 TRBV10-3 CAISEPGGGDTQYF TGTGCCATCAGTGAGCCGGGGGGAGGGGATACGCAGTATTTT
TRBJ2-5 13 - - TRBV29-1 CSVEVGRAETQYF TGCAGCGTTGAAGTCGGACGGGCGGAGACCCAGTACTTC
TRBJ1-2 13 - - TRBV2 CASSGGVGYGYTF TGTGCCAGCAGTGGTGGGGTTGGATATGGCTACACCTTC
TRBJ1-5 13 - - TRBV27 CASKQGGGQPQHF TGTGCCAGTAAGCAGGGCGGGGGTCAGCCCCAGCATTTT
TRBJ1-4 16 - TRBD1 TRBV2 CASSEEGARVNEKLFF TGTGCCAGCAGTGAAGAGGGGGCGCGGGTTAATGAAAAACTGTTTTTT
TRBJ1-3 13 - - TRBV11-2 CASSLAAGNTIYF TGTGCCAGCAGCCTGGCAGCTGGAAACACCATATATTTT
TRBJ1-1 15 - TRBD1 TRBV5-1 CASSLAGTGNTEAFF TGCGCCAGCAGCTTGGCCGGGACAGGGAACACTGAAGCTTTCTTT
TRBJ2-7 15 - - TRBV28 CASTPGAAYSYEQYF TGTGCCAGCACCCCGGGGGCTGCCTACTCCTACGAGCAGTACTTC
TRBJ1-5 17 - - TRBV4-1 CASSLSEGTNSNQPQHF TGCGCCAGCAGCCTATCGGAGGGGACTAATAGCAATCAGCCCCAGCATTTT
TRBJ1-5 17 - - TRBV5-6 CASSLGPDSRWGQPQHF TGTGCCAGCAGCTTGGGACCGGACAGTCGGTGGGGTCAGCCCCAGCATTTT
TRBJ2-1 15 - TRBD2 TRBV27 CASSSLAGGVDEQFF TGTGCCAGCAGTTCTTTAGCGGGAGGGGTCGATGAGCAGTTCTTC
TRBJ2-3 17 once TRBD2 TRBV18 CASSPGLAGLDTDTQYF TGTGCCAGCTCACCAGGACTAGCGGGCCTGGACACAGATACGCAGTATTTT
TRBJ1-5 14 few - TRBV9 CASSVKDTDQPQHF TGTGCCAGCAGCGTTAAAGATACTGATCAGCCCCAGCATTTT
TRBJ2-3 15 - - TRBV4-1 CASSQIQVGTDTQYF TGCGCCAGCAGCCAAATCCAGGTTGGCACAGATACGCAGTATTTT
TRBJ1-4 18 - TRBD1 TRBV18 CASSLFGQGEGSNEKLFF TGTGCCAGCTCACTTTTCGGACAGGGTGAAGGATCTAATGAAAAACTGTTTTTT
TRBJ1-1 13 - - TRBV19 CASSILGENEAFF TGTGCCAGTAGTATCCTGGGAGAAAACGAAGCTTTCTTT
TRBJ1-1 10 few - TRBV20-1 CSGRRIEAFF TGCAGTGGAAGGAGAATTGAAGCTTTCTTT
TRBJ2-7 12 - - TRBV18 CASSPAIDGQYF TGTGCCAGCTCACCAGCAATTGATGGGCAGTACTTC
TRBJ1-1 12 - - TRBV30 CAGGRLNTEAFF TGTGCCGGGGGACGGTTGAACACTGAAGCTTTCTTT
TRBJ2-1 11 - - TRBV6-5 CASTQNNEQFF TGTGCCAGCACCCAGAACAATGAGCAGTTCTTC
TRBJ2-3 15 - TRBD2 TRBV5-1 CASSTLAGVTDTQYF TGCGCCAGCAGCACACTAGCGGGAGTTACAGATACGCAGTATTTT